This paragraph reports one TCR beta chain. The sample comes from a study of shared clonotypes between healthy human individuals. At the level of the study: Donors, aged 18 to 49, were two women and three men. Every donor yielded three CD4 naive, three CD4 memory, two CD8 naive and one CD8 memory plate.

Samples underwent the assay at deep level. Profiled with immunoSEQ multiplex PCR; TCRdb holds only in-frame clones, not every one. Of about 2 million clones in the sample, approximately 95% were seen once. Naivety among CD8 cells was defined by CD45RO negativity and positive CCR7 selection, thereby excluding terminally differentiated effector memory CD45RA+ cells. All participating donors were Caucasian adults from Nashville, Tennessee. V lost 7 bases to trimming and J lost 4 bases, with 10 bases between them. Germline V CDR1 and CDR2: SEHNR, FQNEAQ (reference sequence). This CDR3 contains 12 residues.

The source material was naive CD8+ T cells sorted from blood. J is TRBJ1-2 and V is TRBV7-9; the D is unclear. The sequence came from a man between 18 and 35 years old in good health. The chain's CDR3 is CASTEGIYGYTF. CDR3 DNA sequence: TGTGCCAGCACCGAAGGGATCTATGGCTACACCTTC.